Reported below is one T cell receptor (beta chain). Its antigen remains unidentified. A much larger clonotype is one base distant, so this may be a read error. The sample originates from a study of T-cell reconstitution after alpha-beta-depleted transplantation in children. Study-wide findings and caveats: Diversity and T-cell counts at one year after transplant derived mostly from new T cells. Several hundred expanded graft clones reportedly were the source of alpha-beta T cells about two months after transplant.

The germline gives CDR1 DFQATT, CDR2 SNEGSKA (reference sequence). The CDR3 consists of 16 residues. Unique molecular identifiers were built into the TCRbeta library. TCRdb re-analysed the PCR reads in MiXCR, keeping a single row per CDR3 protein. The sample shows 200,000 to 250,000 distinct CDR3 sequences, roughly a tenth of them seen only once. V and J are TRBV20-1 and TRBJ1-2; 9 nucleotides align to TRBD1. The source material was PBMCs, sampled before TCRalphabeta/CD19-depleted stem cell transplant. This TCR was recovered from a child under two years old with acute myeloid leukemia, due to receive a stem cell transplant. CDR3 in DNA: TGCAGTGCTCCACCGGGACAGGGCATTTCTAACTATGGCGACACCTTC. Protein: CSAPPGQGISNYGDTF.